These T cell receptor beta chains were read from a single sample in a study of cytomegalovirus exposure and HLA in healthy donors. TCRdb's copy holds only in-frame clones and misses some; the assay was immunoSEQ multiplex PCR. Its clone listing holds more than 85,000 clones. The sequenced material came from PBMCs. These receptors were taken from a girl aged 10-17 years in good health and CMV-seropositive. Each CDR3 is given with its conserved first and last residue. D genes are given only for firm matches.

CDR3 DNA	CDR3 protein	V gene	J gene	D gene
TGCGCCAGCAGCCACCTACAGGGACCAACTAATGAAAAACTGTTTTTT	CASSHLQGPTNEKLFF	TRBV4-3	TRBJ1-4	NA
TGTGCCAGCAGCGTAGTAGTCGGGGGGGACCCTCGATCTCACGAGCAGTACTTC	CASSVVVGGDPRSHEQYF	TRBV9	TRBJ2-7	TRBD2
TGCGCCAGCAGCTTGGAAACACAGAACACTGAAGCTTTCTTT	CASSLETQNTEAFF	TRBV5-1	TRBJ1-1	NA
TGCAGCGTCTCTTGGGAGGTGGACACTGAAGCTTTCTTT	CSVSWEVDTEAFF	TRBV29-1	TRBJ1-1	NA
TGCAGCGTTAACAGCCCGAATGAAAAACTGTTTTTT	CSVNSPNEKLFF	TRBV29-1	TRBJ1-4	NA
TGCAGCGTTGACCCCGGGTCAGATACGCAGTATTTT	CSVDPGSDTQYF	TRBV29-1	TRBJ2-3	NA
TGTGCCAGTAGTATAGCGGGCGGGCTCGGGGAAAAACTGTTTTTT	CASSIAGGLGEKLFF	TRBV19	TRBJ1-4	NA
TGTGCCAGCAACGAGGGGGGGGCGAATGAAAAACTGTTTTTT	CASNEGGANEKLFF	TRBV28	TRBJ1-4	NA
TGTGCCAGCTCACCGAATAGCAGGGAAGATACGCAGTATTTT	CASSPNSREDTQYF	TRBV18	TRBJ2-3	NA
TGTGCCAGCAGCCCGTATTTCGACTTAGGGGGCTATGGCTACACCTTC	CASSPYFDLGGYGYTF	TRBV9	TRBJ1-2	NA
TGTGCCAGCAGCATTGGACAGGGATTAATGGACTCTGAAGCTTTCTTT	CASSIGQGLMDSEAFF	TRBV7-6	TRBJ1-1	TRBD1
TGTGCCAGCAGCGTGACAGGTCTCGAGCAGTTCTTC	CASSVTGLEQFF	TRBV7-3	TRBJ2-1	NA
TGCGCCAGCAGCTTCGGACAACCAGAGACCCAGTACTTC	CASSFGQPETQYF	TRBV5-1	TRBJ2-5	NA
TGTGCCAGCAGCTACCAGGGACAGGGGGCTAGCGAGCAGTACTTC	CASSYQGQGASEQYF	TRBV5-6	TRBJ2-7	TRBD1
TGTGCCAGCGGACCGGACAGACCCGAGCAGTACTTC	CASGPDRPEQYF	TRBV7-9	TRBJ2-7	NA